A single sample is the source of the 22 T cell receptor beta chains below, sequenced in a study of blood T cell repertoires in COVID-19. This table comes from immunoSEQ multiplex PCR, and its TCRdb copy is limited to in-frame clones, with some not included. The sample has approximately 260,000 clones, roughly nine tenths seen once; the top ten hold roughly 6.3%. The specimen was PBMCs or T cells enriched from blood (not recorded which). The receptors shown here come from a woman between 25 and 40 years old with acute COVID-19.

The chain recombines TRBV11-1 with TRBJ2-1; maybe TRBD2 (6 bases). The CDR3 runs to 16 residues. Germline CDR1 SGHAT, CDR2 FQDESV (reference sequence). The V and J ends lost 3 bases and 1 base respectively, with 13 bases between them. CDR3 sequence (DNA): TGTGCCAGCAGCTTGATGGTAGCGGCTTCCTACAATGAGCAGTTCTTC. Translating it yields CASSLMVAASYNEQFF.

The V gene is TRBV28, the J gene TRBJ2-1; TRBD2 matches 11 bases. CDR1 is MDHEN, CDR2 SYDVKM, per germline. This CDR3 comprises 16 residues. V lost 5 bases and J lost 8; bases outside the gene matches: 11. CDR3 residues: CASSPPGTSGVDEQFF. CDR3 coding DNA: TGTGCCAGCAGTCCGCCGGGGACTAGCGGAGTGGATGAGCAGTTCTTC.

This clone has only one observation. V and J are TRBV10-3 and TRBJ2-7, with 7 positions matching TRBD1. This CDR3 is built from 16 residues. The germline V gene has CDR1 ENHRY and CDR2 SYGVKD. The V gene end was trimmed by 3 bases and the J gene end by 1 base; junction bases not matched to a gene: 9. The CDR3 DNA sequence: TGTGCCATCAGTGATCTTACAGGGGTGGGATCCTACGAGCAGTACTTC. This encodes CAISDLTGVGSYEQYF.

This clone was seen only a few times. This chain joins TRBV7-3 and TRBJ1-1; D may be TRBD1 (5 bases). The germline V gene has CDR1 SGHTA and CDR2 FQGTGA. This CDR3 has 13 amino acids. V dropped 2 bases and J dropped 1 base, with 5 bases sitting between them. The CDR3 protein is CASSLGANTEAFF. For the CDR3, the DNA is TGTGCCAGCAGCTTAGGGGCGAACACTGAAGCTTTCTTT.

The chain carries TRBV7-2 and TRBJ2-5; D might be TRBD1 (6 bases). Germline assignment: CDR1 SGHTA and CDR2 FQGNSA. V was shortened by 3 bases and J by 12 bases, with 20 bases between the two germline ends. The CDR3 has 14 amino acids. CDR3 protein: CASSFSPGDPSKYF. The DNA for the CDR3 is TGTGCCAGCAGCTTTAGTCCAGGGGACCCTTCAAAGTACTTC. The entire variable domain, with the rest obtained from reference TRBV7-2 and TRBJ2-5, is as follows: GAGVSQSPSNKVTEKGKDVELRCDPISGHTALYWYRQSLGQGLEFLIYFQGNSAPDKSGLPSDRFSAERTGGSVSTLTIQRTQQEDSAVYLCASSFSPGDPSKYFGPGTRLLVL.

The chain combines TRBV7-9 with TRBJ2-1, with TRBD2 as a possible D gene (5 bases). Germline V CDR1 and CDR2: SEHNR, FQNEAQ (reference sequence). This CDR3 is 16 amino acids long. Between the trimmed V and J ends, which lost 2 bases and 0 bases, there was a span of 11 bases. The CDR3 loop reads CASSLRSGSSYNEQFF. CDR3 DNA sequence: TGTGCCAGCAGCTTAAGGAGTGGGAGCTCCTACAATGAGCAGTTCTTC.

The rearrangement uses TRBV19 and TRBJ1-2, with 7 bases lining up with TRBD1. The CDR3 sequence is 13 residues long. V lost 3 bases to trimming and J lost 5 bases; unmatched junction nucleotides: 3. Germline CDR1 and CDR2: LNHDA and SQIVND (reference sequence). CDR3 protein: CASSIGRGYGYTF. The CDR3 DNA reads TGTGCCAGTAGTATCGGCAGGGGGTATGGCTACACCTTC.

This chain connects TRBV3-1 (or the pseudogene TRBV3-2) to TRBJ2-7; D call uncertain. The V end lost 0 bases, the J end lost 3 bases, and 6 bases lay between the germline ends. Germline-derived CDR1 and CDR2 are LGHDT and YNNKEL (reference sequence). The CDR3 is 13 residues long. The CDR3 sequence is CASSQEANYEQYF. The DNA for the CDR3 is TGTGCCAGCAGCCAAGAGGCCAACTACGAGCAGTACTTC.

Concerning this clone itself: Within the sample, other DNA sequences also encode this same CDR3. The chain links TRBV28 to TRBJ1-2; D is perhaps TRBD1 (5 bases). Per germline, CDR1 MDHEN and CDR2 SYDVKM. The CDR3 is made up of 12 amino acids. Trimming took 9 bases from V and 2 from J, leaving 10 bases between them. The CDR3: CASTPGNYGYTF. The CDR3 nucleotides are TGTGCCAGTACCCCAGGGAACTATGGCTACACCTTC.

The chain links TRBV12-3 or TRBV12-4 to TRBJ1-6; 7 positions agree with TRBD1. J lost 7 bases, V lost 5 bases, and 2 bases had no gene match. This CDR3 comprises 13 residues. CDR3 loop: CASSTGVNSPLHF. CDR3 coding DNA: TGTGCCAGCAGTACAGGGGTAAATTCACCCCTCCACTTT.

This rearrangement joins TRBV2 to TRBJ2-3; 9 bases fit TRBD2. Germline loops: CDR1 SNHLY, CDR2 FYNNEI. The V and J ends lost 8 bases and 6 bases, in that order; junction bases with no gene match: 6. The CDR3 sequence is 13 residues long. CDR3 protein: CASGASGVDTQYF. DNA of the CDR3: TGTGCCAGCGGGGCTAGCGGGGTGGATACGCAGTATTTT.

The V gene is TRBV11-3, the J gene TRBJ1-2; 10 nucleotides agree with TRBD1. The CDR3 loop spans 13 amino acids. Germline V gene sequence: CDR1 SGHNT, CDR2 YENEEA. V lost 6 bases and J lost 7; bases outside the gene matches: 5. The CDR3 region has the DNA TGTGCCAGCAGTCAGACAGGGGGCTCTGGCTACACCTTC. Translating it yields CASSQTGGSGYTF.

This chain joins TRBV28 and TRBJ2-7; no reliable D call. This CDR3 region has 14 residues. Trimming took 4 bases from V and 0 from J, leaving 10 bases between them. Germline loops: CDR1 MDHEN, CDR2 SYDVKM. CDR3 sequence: CASSSVSVSYEQYF. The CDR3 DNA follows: TGTGCCAGCAGTTCTGTGTCGGTCTCCTACGAGCAGTACTTC. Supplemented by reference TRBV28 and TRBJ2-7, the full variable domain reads DVKVTQSSRYLVKRTGEKVFLECVQDMDHENMFWYRQDPGLGLRLIYFSYDVKMKEKGDIPEGYSVSREKKERFSLILESASTNQTSMYLCASSSVSVSYEQYFGPGTRLTVT.

CDR3 DNA: TGCGCCAGCAGCCAAGCCCCGGGGGATCTAGGGGAGCTGTTTTTT. Its translation is CASSQAPGDLGELFF. This sequence joins TRBV4-1 and TRBJ2-2; D is perhaps TRBD2 (6 bases). The CDR3 sequence is 15 residues long. Trimming stripped 1 base from V and 8 bases from J, with 14 bases between. Germline V lookup: CDR1 MGHRA, CDR2 YSYEKL.

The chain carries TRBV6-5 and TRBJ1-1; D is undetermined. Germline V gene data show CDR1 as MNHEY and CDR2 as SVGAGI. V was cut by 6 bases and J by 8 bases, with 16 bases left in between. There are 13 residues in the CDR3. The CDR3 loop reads CASRGTATWEAFF. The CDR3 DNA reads TGTGCCAGCAGGGGCACGGCGACCTGGGAAGCTTTCTTT.

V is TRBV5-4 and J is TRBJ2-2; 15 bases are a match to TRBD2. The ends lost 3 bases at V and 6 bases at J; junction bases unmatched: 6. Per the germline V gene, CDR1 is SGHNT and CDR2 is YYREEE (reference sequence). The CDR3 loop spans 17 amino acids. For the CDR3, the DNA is TGTGCCAGCAGCTCCGGGACTAGCGGGAGGTTACCCGGGGAGCTGTTTTTT. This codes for CASSSGTSGRLPGELFF.

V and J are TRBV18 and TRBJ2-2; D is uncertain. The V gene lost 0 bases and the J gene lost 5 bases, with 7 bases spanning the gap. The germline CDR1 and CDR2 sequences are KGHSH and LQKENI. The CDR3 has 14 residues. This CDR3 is CASSPPLMTGELFF. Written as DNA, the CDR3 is TGTGCCAGCTCACCACCACTAATGACCGGGGAGCTGTTTTTT.

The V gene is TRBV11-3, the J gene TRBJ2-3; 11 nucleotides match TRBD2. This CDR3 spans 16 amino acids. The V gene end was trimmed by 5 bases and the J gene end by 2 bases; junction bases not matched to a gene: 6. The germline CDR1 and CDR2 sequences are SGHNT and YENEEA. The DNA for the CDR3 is TGTGCCAGCAGCCCTAGCGGGAGGCGAGACACAGATACGCAGTATTTT. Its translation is CASSPSGRRDTDTQYF.

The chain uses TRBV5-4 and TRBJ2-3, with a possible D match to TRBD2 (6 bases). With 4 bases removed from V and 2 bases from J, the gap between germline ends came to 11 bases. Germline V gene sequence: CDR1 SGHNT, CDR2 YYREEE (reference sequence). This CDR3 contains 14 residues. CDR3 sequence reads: CASSLTSVTDTQYF. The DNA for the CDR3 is TGTGCCAGCAGCCTGACTAGTGTCACAGATACGCAGTATTTT.

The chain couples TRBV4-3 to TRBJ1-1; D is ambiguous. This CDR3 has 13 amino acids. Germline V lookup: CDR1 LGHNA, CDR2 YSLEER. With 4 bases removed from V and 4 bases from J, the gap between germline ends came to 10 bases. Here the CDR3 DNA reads TGCGCCAGCAGCCTAGGTTGGAGCACTGAAGCTTTCTTT. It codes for CASSLGWSTEAFF.

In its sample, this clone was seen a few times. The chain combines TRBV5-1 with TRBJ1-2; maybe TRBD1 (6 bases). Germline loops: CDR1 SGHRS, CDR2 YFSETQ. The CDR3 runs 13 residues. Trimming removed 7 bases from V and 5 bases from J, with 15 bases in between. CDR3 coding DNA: TGCGCCAGCGGACAGCCTAGTCGTTATGGCTACACCTTC. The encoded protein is CASGQPSRYGYTF.

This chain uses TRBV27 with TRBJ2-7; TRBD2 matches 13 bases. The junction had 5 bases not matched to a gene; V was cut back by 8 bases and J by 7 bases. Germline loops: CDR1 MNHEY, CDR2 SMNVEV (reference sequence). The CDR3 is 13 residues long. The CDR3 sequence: CASRGLAGFEQYF. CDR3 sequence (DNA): TGTGCCAGCCGGGGACTAGCGGGATTTGAGCAGTACTTC.